This T cell receptor beta chain emerged from a study of T cell clonotyping in hematopoietic cell transplantation. The CDR3 consists of 15 residues. With 2 bases removed from V and 4 bases from J, the gap between germline ends came to 15 bases. The germline V gene has CDR1 MDHEN and CDR2 SYDVKM. Assay: immunoSEQ multiplex PCR; the TCRdb copy retains only in-frame clones and omits some. The table lists several thousand clones, around 87% of them singletons. The sequences come from peripheral blood mononuclear cells, collected 100 days after allogeneic stem cell transplant. The receptor's source is a female patient in her thirties or forties who had an allogeneic stem cell transplant from a related donor, so the T cells may come from the graft donor. Some clones in this sample may be carry-over from other donors' samples. V and J are TRBV28 and TRBJ2-7, with D maybe TRBD2 (7 bases). The CDR3 loop is CASSLIGGDLYEQYF. The CDR3, as DNA: TGTGCCAGCAGTTTAATAGGGGGGGATTTATACGAGCAGTACTTC.